These T cell receptor beta chains were read from a single sample in a study of CD8+ T cells in alopecia areata. TCRdb keeps only in-frame clones here, not all; method: immunoSEQ multiplex PCR. Among about 180,000 clones listed, approximately 50% were seen once. The sequencing used CD8+ T cells sorted from blood, collected at approximately week 51, from a patient treated with tofacitinib. These receptors all come from a human donor with alopecia areata. CDR3s include the opening cysteine and the closing phenylalanine or tryptophan. D genes are given only for firm matches. Size is omitted from some rows. Given values are once, few, many or a class for expanded clones.

>NA|TRBV10-3|TRBJ1-2|NA
TGTGCCATCACCGGTGGGAGCTATGGCTACACCTTC
CAITGGSYGYTF
>NA|TRBV27|TRBJ2-4|NA
TGTGCCAGCAGTCCGGACTGGTTAGCCAAAAACATTCAGTACTTC
CASSPDWLAKNIQYF
>NA|TRBV21-1|TRBJ1-6|NA
TGTGCCAGCAGCAAGGTACGGACAGGCTACTCCTATAATTCACCCCTCCACTTT
CASSKVRTGYSYNSPLHF
>few|TRBV5-6|TRBJ2-7|NA
TGTGCCAGCAGTTATGCCTACGAGCAGTACTTC
CASSYAYEQYF
>NA|TRBV13|TRBJ2-7|TRBD1
TGTGCCAGCAGCCCAAGTGCCGGGACAGAAGAGGCCTACGAGCAGTACTTC
CASSPSAGTEEAYEQYF
>NA|TRBV5-6|TRBJ2-5|NA
TGTGCCAGCAGATATTCGGCAGAGGGAGACGAGACCCAGTACTTC
CASRYSAEGDETQYF
>NA|TRBV15|TRBJ1-6|NA
TGTGCCACCAGCAGAGATGGGAGCGGTTCACCCCTCCACTTT
CATSRDGSGSPLHF
>NA|TRBV12-5|TRBJ2-3|TRBD1
TGTGCTAGTGGTTGGGACAGTTCCGTCACAGATACGCAGTATTTT
CASGWDSSVTDTQYF
>NA|TRBV18|TRBJ2-1|NA
TGTGCCAGCTCACCGGGGAGCAATGAGCAGTTCTTC
CASSPGSNEQFF
>few|TRBV15|TRBJ2-4|TRBD2
TGTGCCACCAGCAGAGATTTAGCCAGCGGGATTGAAAACATTCAGTACTTC
CATSRDLASGIENIQYF
>NA|TRBV13|TRBJ2-7|NA
TGTGCCAGCAGCAACGAGGGACCTGACTCCTACGAGCAGTACTTC
CASSNEGPDSYEQYF
>NA|TRBV27|TRBJ2-7|NA
TGTGCCAGCAGCCGAGACAGGAGTCGGTACGAGCAGTACTTC
CASSRDRSRYEQYF
>few|TRBV2|TRBJ2-5|NA
TGTGCCAGCATGATCTGGGACACAAATTGGGAGACCCAGTACTTC
CASMIWDTNWETQYF
>NA|TRBV19|TRBJ2-1|NA
TGTGCCAGTAGTAGGCGAGCGGCGAGGAATGAGCAGTTCTTC
CASSRRAARNEQFF
>NA|TRBV30|TRBJ1-2|NA
TGTGCCTGGAGTGTATCTAACCCGGGGTATGGCTACACCTTC
CAWSVSNPGYGYTF
>few|TRBV9|TRBJ2-3|NA
TGTGCCAGCAGCGTACAGGGTGCGATGGATACGCAGTATTTT
CASSVQGAMDTQYF
>once|TRBV15|TRBJ2-7|TRBD1
TGTGCCACCACCCAGACAGGGAATGTCCACGAGCAGTACTTC
CATTQTGNVHEQYF
>few|TRBV23-1|TRBJ1-5|NA
TGCGCCAGCAGTCCACGGGGTAGGGCAAAGATTCACAATCAGCCCCAGCATTTT
CASSPRGRAKIHNQPQHF
>NA|TRBV29-1|TRBJ1-1|NA
TGCAGCGTTGTATCCCAGAGCACTGAAGCTTTCTTT
CSVVSQSTEAFF
>NA|TRBV19|TRBJ2-7|TRBD1
TGTGCCAGTAGACTCCGGGACAGGGGATACGAGCAGTACTTC
CASRLRDRGYEQYF
>NA|TRBV25-1|TRBJ1-2|TRBD1
TGTGCCAGCAGTGATTTCGGACAGGGGGTCTATGGCTACACCTTC
CASSDFGQGVYGYTF
>NA|TRBV5-6|TRBJ2-5|TRBD2
TGTGCCAGCAGCTTCGCTAGCGGGGGGGGCTTGGAAGAGACCCAGTACTTC
CASSFASGGGLEETQYF
>NA|TRBV27|TRBJ2-3|NA
TGTGCCAGCAGTTTGGGGGCGGGGCGGGGCACAGATACGCAGTATTTT
CASSLGAGRGTDTQYF
>NA|TRBV5-1|TRBJ1-1|NA
TGCGCCAGCAGCTCCAACAGGGACACTGAAGCTTTCTTT
CASSSNRDTEAFF
>NA|TRBV5-6|TRBJ1-5|NA
TGTGCCAGCAGCTTGGGAGGGGGGACTCAGCCCCAGCATTTT
CASSLGGGTQPQHF
>few|TRBV5-4|TRBJ2-3|TRBD2
TGTGCCAGCAGCTCCCACCCGGAGGGTAGCGGGGGATACACAGATACGCAGTATTTT
CASSSHPEGSGGYTDTQYF
>once|TRBV6-5|TRBJ2-7|TRBD2
TGTGCCAGCAGTCGTACTAGCGGGGGCTACGAGCAGTACTTC
CASSRTSGGYEQYF
>NA|TRBV2|TRBJ1-1|TRBD1
TGTGCCCGAAGGACAGGGAACACTGAAGCTTTCTTT
CARRTGNTEAFF
>few|TRBV5-6|TRBJ2-3|TRBD1
TGTGCCAGCAGCTTGGGGGGACAGGGCACAGATACGCAGTATTTT
CASSLGGQGTDTQYF
>few|TRBV27|TRBJ2-3|TRBD1
TGTGCCAGCAGTTTATGGTCAGGGGGTGGAGATACGCAGTATTTT
CASSLWSGGGDTQYF
>NA|TRBV25-1|TRBJ2-1|NA
TGTGCCAGCAGTGAATATACACGGGGTGAGCAGTTCTTC
CASSEYTRGEQFF
>NA|TRBV18|TRBJ1-6|NA
TGTGCCAGCTCGCCTAGAGCAGGGCTTGTCGATAATTCACCCCTCCACTTT
CASSPRAGLVDNSPLHF
>few|TRBV6-5|TRBJ1-2|TRBD1
TGTGCCAGCAGAAGGGACAGGGGGAACTATGGCTACACCTTC
CASRRDRGNYGYTF
>few|TRBV12-5|TRBJ1-1|NA
TGTGCTAGTGGTTTGAACACTGAAGCTTTCTTT
CASGLNTEAFF
>few|TRBV6-1|TRBJ2-7|TRBD1
TGTGCCAGCAGTAGACAGGGGGAAGGCGAGCAGTACTTC
CASSRQGEGEQYF
>few|TRBV7-9|TRBJ2-5|NA
TGTGCCAGCAGCTTTCTAGGGGGCCAAGAGACCCAGTACTTC
CASSFLGGQETQYF
>NA|TRBV27|TRBJ1-5|NA
TGTGCCAGCAGTTTCTCGACAGGACCTAATCAGCCCCAGCATTTT
CASSFSTGPNQPQHF
>NA|TRBV14|TRBJ2-7|NA
TGTGCCAGCAGCCAAGTGGGCGGATACGAGCAGTACTTC
CASSQVGGYEQYF
>NA|TRBV30|TRBJ1-1|NA
TGTGCCTGGGATCGGGGCACTGAAGCTTTCTTT
CAWDRGTEAFF
>few|TRBV9|TRBJ1-2|TRBD1
TGTGCCAGCAGCACCGGGACAGGTGATAACTATGGCTACACCTTC
CASSTGTGDNYGYTF
>NA|TRBV11-2|TRBJ2-7|NA
TGTGCCAGCAGCTTAGAGAACAAGATGTACGAGCAGTACTTC
CASSLENKMYEQYF
>NA|TRBV5-1|TRBJ1-5|NA
TGCGCCAGCAGCCTTTACCCTGCGGATAGCAATCAGCCCCAGCATTTT
CASSLYPADSNQPQHF
>NA|TRBV9|TRBJ2-1|TRBD2
TGTGCCAGCAGCCCGACTAGCGGGGGGCCTGAGCAGTTCTTC
CASSPTSGGPEQFF
>NA|TRBV5-6|TRBJ2-2|NA
TGTGCCAGCAGCTTGGTTATGGCGCCCTCGGTGGAGCTGTTTTTT
CASSLVMAPSVELFF
>NA|TRBV27|TRBJ2-7|TRBD1
TGTGCCAGCAGTGGACAGGGGATTCGCGAGCAGTACTTC
CASSGQGIREQYF
>few|TRBV7-9|TRBJ1-3|NA
TGTGCCAGCGGGGTCGGAGAAAAAGCGGGAAACACCATATATTTT
CASGVGEKAGNTIYF
>NA|TRBV30|TRBJ2-6|NA
TGTGCCTGGAGTGGGTCCGCCGGGGCCAACGTCCTGACTTTC
CAWSGSAGANVLTF
>few|TRBV5-4|TRBJ1-2|NA
TGTGCCAGCAGCCTGGGAAGGGCCGACTATGGCTACACCTTC
CASSLGRADYGYTF
>NA|TRBV5-6|TRBJ1-1|NA
TGTGCCAGCAGCTTTCCCGCCCAGAACACTGAAGCTTTCTTT
CASSFPAQNTEAFF
>NA|TRBV30|TRBJ1-4|NA
TGTGCCTGGAGTGGAATTAATGAAAAACTGTTTTTT
CAWSGINEKLFF
>few|TRBV6-5|TRBJ2-2|NA
TGTGCCAGCAGTGTTGCCTTTACCGGGGAGCTGTTTTTT
CASSVAFTGELFF
>NA|TRBV6-5|TRBJ1-6|NA
TGTGCCAGCAGTTACGGTTCCCTGGATAATTCACCCCTCCACTTT
CASSYGSLDNSPLHF
>NA|TRBV27|TRBJ1-2|NA
TGTGCCAGCAGTTCGTGGGGGCGGAGAGGGACTAACTATGGCTACACCTTC
CASSSWGRRGTNYGYTF
>NA|TRBV7-3|TRBJ2-1|TRBD2
TGTGCCAGCAGCTCACTTAGCGGGGCTTTCAACAATGAGCAGTTCTTC
CASSSLSGAFNNEQFF
>NA|TRBV11-2|TRBJ2-5|NA
TGTGCCAGCAGCTTATCTCGGACACCAGACTTAAAGACCCAGTACTTC
CASSLSRTPDLKTQYF
>NA|TRBV19|TRBJ2-7|NA
TGTGCCAGTAGTATAGCCCCAGGAGGCGAGCAGTACTTC
CASSIAPGGEQYF
>NA|TRBV15|TRBJ1-5|NA
TGTGCCACCAGCAGAGCCAGGGTAGGCAATCAGCCCCAGCATTTT
CATSRARVGNQPQHF
>NA|TRBV2|TRBJ1-3|NA
TGTGCCAGCAGCCCGTGGGAAGCGGCTGGAAACACCATATATTTT
CASSPWEAAGNTIYF
>NA|TRBV6-5|TRBJ2-4|NA
TGTGCCAGCAGTGGGCCCCGAGGGGGCAAAAACATTCAGTACTTC
CASSGPRGGKNIQYF